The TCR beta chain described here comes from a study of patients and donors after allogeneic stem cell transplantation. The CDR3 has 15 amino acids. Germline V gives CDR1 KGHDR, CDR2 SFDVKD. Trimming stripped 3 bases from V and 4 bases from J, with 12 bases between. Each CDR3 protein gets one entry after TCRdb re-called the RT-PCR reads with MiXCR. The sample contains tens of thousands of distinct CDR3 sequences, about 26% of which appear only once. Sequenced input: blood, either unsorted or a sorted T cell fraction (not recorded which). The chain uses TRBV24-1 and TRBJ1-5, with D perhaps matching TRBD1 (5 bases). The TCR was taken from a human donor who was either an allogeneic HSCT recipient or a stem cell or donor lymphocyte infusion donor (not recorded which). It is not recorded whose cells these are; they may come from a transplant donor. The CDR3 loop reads CATSDAGGINQPQHF. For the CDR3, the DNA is TGTGCCACCAGTGATGCCGGGGGAATTAATCAGCCCCAGCATTTT.